Each of the 5 T cell receptor beta chains below was sequenced from the same sample in a study of blood T cell repertoires in COVID-19. Measured with immunoSEQ multiplex PCR; TCRdb has only the in-frame clones, and not every one. The sample shows about 220,000 clones, 82% of them seen only once. The sample consisted of PBMCs or T cells enriched from blood (not recorded which). The source is a woman aged 55 to 70 who had recovered from COVID-19.

This chain connects TRBV11-2 to TRBJ1-1, with 7 nucleotides matching TRBD1. The V gene's germline CDR1 is SGHAT and CDR2 FQNNGV. V shed 6 bases and J 4 bases; nucleotides not matched to a gene: 8. The CDR3 sequence is 14 residues long. The chain's CDR3 is CASSFRQGGTEAFF. CDR3 DNA: TGTGCCAGCAGTTTCAGACAGGGAGGCACTGAAGCTTTCTTT.

The chain has TRBV24-1 and TRBJ2-2, with 13 bases matching TRBD2. J was trimmed by 2 bases and V by 4 bases; bases with no gene match: 6. The CDR3 length is 18 residues. The V gene's germline CDR1 is KGHDR and CDR2 SFDVKD. The CDR3 is CATSDSGTSGVNTGELFF. Here the CDR3 DNA reads TGTGCCACCAGTGACTCCGGGACTAGCGGGGTTAACACCGGGGAGCTGTTTTTT.

This chain connects TRBV29-1 to TRBJ2-7, with D maybe TRBD2 (5 bases). The V end was cut by 4 bases, the J end by 5 bases, with 15 bases between. Germline V gene data show CDR1 as SQVTM and CDR2 as ANQGSEA. The CDR3 length is 13 residues. The CDR3 sequence: CSVGGILVHEQYF. CDR3 sequence (DNA): TGCAGCGTTGGAGGGATACTCGTCCACGAGCAGTACTTC.

The chain couples TRBV5-4 to TRBJ1-1; a possible D gene is TRBD1 (6 bases). The length of the CDR3 is 15 residues. Trimming cost V 7 bases and J 3 bases, with 19 bases left between them. In germline, CDR1 is SGHNT, CDR2 YYREEE (reference sequence). The CDR3 DNA follows: TGTGCCAGCGGACGCGGGGGGCTAGGAGACACTGAAGCTTTCTTT. This encodes CASGRGGLGDTEAFF.

The rearrangement uses TRBV10-2 and TRBJ2-1, with TRBD1 matching over 8 bases. The germline CDR1 and CDR2 sequences are WSHSY and SAAADI. V lost 6 bases and J lost 10; bases outside the gene matches: 8. The CDR3 is made up of 13 amino acids. The CDR3 is CASRGTGIGEQFF. The CDR3 nucleotides read TGCGCCAGCAGGGGGACAGGCATTGGGGAGCAGTTCTTC.